Listed here are 21 T cell receptor beta chains from one sample, sequenced in a study of cytomegalovirus exposure and HLA in healthy donors. Vbeta (60) and Jbeta (13) primers were used in the PCR. Measured with immunoSEQ multiplex PCR; TCRdb has only the in-frame clones, and not every one. Of about 95,000 clones in the sample, about two thirds are singletons; the top ten hold approximately 8.2%. The sample consisted of PBMCs. Every receptor here comes from a man aged 60 to 75 in good health and CMV-seronegative.

The V gene is TRBV6-5, the J gene TRBJ2-3; TRBD2 aligns across 8 bases. The germline V gene has CDR1 MNHEY and CDR2 SVGAGI. Unmatched junction bases numbered 6, after V lost 2 bases and J lost 2 bases. The CDR3 has 16 residues. CDR3 DNA: TGTGCCAGCAGTTACGCGGGGGGACAACACACAGATACGCAGTATTTT. Its translation: CASSYAGGQHTDTQYF.

V usage is TRBV13 and J usage is TRBJ2-1, with 12 bases fitting TRBD2. Germline CDR1 is PRHDT and CDR2 is FYEKMQ (reference sequence). Germline trimming cut 5 bases from V and 2 bases from J; bases unmatched to any gene: 4. The CDR3 covers 16 residues. The CDR3 reads CASSPSSGGAYNEQFF. The DNA for the CDR3 is TGTGCCAGCAGCCCTTCTAGCGGGGGGGCCTACAATGAGCAGTTCTTC.

This chain joins TRBV9 and TRBJ1-2; possibly TRBD1 for D (6 bases). Germline CDR1 is SGDLS and CDR2 is YYNGEE. V dropped 2 bases and J dropped 8 bases, with 16 bases sitting between them. CDR3 length: 14 amino acids. The CDR3: CASSVGGRSEGYTF. The DNA of the CDR3 is TGTGCCAGCAGCGTGGGGGGGCGCAGTGAGGGCTACACCTTC.

The chain links TRBV27 to TRBJ2-3, with a weak D call TRBD2 (5 bases). This CDR3 region has 16 residues. V shed 3 bases and J shed 0 bases, with 13 bases lying between them. From germline, CDR1 is MNHEY and CDR2 SMNVEV (reference sequence). The CDR3 reads CASSFIPGGSTDTQYF. In DNA form, the CDR3 reads TGTGCCAGCAGTTTCATACCCGGCGGGAGCACAGATACGCAGTATTTT.

The CDR3 DNA reads TGTGCCAGTAGTATAAGTAGTGTGACTGAAGCTTTCTTT. Translated, it gives CASSISSVTEAFF. The chain uses TRBV19 and TRBJ1-1; D call uncertain. The ends were cut back, 2 bases at V and 5 bases at J, with 9 bases in the middle. The CDR3 consists of 13 residues. Germline CDR1 and CDR2: LNHDA and SQIVND (reference sequence).

The rearrangement uses TRBV29-1 and TRBJ2-5; 8 bases match TRBD1. With 4 bases clipped from V and 5 bases from J, the junction kept 6 bases outside the gene matches. This CDR3 comprises 13 residues. CDR1 is SQVTM, CDR2 ANQGSEA, per germline. CDR3 sequence reads: CSVVGQGRETQYF. CDR3 bases: TGCAGCGTTGTAGGACAGGGTCGCGAGACCCAGTACTTC.

The chain has TRBV30 and TRBJ2-7, with unresolved D. Trimming stripped 0 bases from V and 5 bases from J, with 8 bases between. The CDR3 has 12 residues. In germline, CDR1 is GTSNPN, CDR2 SVGIG (reference sequence). CDR3 in DNA: TGTGCCTGGAGTGTCGCGGCAAACGAGCAGTACTTC. Translated: CAWSVAANEQYF.

V is TRBV29-1 and J is TRBJ1-1; 10 bases fit TRBD1. From germline, CDR1 is SQVTM and CDR2 ANQGSEA. The CDR3 covers 14 residues. Trimming at V came to 2 bases and at J to 5 bases, leaving 5 bases not matched to a gene. The CDR3 spells CSVERQGAITEAFF. The CDR3 DNA is TGCAGCGTTGAAAGACAGGGGGCAATAACTGAAGCTTTCTTT. Full variable domain (outside the CDR3, taken from reference TRBV29-1 and TRBJ1-1): SAVISQKPSRDICQRGTSLTIQCQVDSQVTMMFWYRQQPGQSLTLIATANQGSEATYESGFVIDKFPISRPNLTFSTLTVSNMSPEDSSIYLCSVERQGAITEAFFGQGTRLTVV.

This chain joins TRBV11-2 and TRBJ2-3, with TRBD2 matching over 8 bases. The V and J ends lost 5 bases and 5 bases, in that order; junction bases with no gene match: 9. The CDR3 has 15 residues. CDR1 and CDR2 from the germline V gene are SGHAT and FQNNGV. Here the CDR3 reads CASSTVGGAGDTQYF. The DNA for the CDR3 is TGTGCCAGCAGCACCGTCGGGGGGGCTGGAGATACGCAGTATTTT.

This clone has a single count. V usage is TRBV7-8 and J usage is TRBJ2-7; weak D call: TRBD2 (6 bases). The CDR3 is made up of 15 amino acids. Germline CDR1 SGHVS, CDR2 FQNEAQ. V lost 2 bases to trimming and J lost 0 bases, with 11 bases between them. CDR3 loop: CASSLWEASSYEQYF. Here the CDR3 DNA reads TGTGCCAGCAGCTTATGGGAGGCGTCCTCCTACGAGCAGTACTTC. Drawing the rest from reference TRBV7-8 and TRBJ2-7, the complete variable domain is GAGVSQSPRYKVAKRGQDVALRCDPISGHVSLFWYQQALGQGPEFLTYFQNEAQLDKSGLPSDRFFAERPEGSVSTLKIQRTQQEDSAVYLCASSLWEASSYEQYFGPGTRLTVT.

The chain carries TRBV27 and TRBJ1-5, with TRBD1 matching over 9 bases. The length of the CDR3 is 15 residues. The germline V gene has CDR1 MNHEY and CDR2 SMNVEV (reference sequence). The V and J ends lost 7 bases and 3 bases, in that order; junction bases with no gene match: 7. CDR3 bases: TGTGCCAGCATGCCCACAGGGGGCTACAATCAGCCCCAGCATTTT. Translated, it gives CASMPTGGYNQPQHF.

The chain recombines TRBV2 with TRBJ2-7; 7 bases match TRBD2. V shed 8 bases and J 7 bases; nucleotides not matched to a gene: 11. The germline CDR1 and CDR2 sequences are SNHLY and FYNNEI. CDR3 size: 13 residues. DNA for the CDR3: TGTGCCAGCCTCCCGGGGGACTATTCGGAGCAGTACTTC. Translated, it gives CASLPGDYSEQYF.

This sequence joins TRBV6-5 and TRBJ2-7; 12 bases agree with TRBD1. Germline CDR1 is MNHEY and CDR2 is SVGAGI. CDR3 length: 15 amino acids. With 7 bases clipped from V and 0 bases from J, the junction kept 4 bases outside the gene matches. The DNA of the CDR3 is TGTGCCAGCACCGGGACAGGGGGCTACTCCTACGAGCAGTACTTC. Its protein product is CASTGTGGYSYEQYF.

The chain uses TRBV6-6 and TRBJ2-1; tentative D call: TRBD1 (5 bases). CDR3 length: 14 amino acids. From germline, CDR1 is MNHNY and CDR2 SVGAGI (reference sequence). V was trimmed by 1 base and J by 10 bases, leaving 14 bases between them. CDR3 in DNA: TGTGCCAGCAGTTACTGGCAGGGTTCCCCCGAGCAGTTCTTC. Its translation is CASSYWQGSPEQFF.

V usage is TRBV15 and J usage is TRBJ1-3, with 10 bases identical to TRBD1. Looked up from germline, CDR1 is LNHNV and CDR2 is YYDKDF (reference sequence). With 1 base clipped from V and 0 bases from J, the junction kept 9 bases outside the gene matches. The CDR3 covers 19 residues. The CDR3 DNA reads TGTGCCACCAGCAGAGTTCGGGGACAGGGGACCTTCTCTGGAAACACCATATATTTT. Encoded protein: CATSRVRGQGTFSGNTIYF.

The rearrangement uses TRBV7-6 and TRBJ2-1; D not resolved. From germline, CDR1 is SGHVS and CDR2 FNYEAQ. V lost 1 base, J lost 6 bases, and 4 bases lay in between. The CDR3 runs 12 residues. The CDR3 DNA sequence: TGTGCCAGCAGCTTAGGAGCCAATGAGCAGTTCTTC. This encodes CASSLGANEQFF.

The rearrangement uses TRBV10-1 and TRBJ1-1; D might be TRBD1 (6 bases). Trimming took off 3 bases at V and 6 bases at J, with 14 bases between the two ends. The germline gives CDR1 WNHNN, CDR2 SYGVQD (reference sequence). The CDR3 spans 14 residues. The DNA for the CDR3 is TGCGCCAGCAGTGACAGAGGGGGTGGCCCTGAAGCTTTCTTT. This codes for CASSDRGGGPEAFF.

This chain connects TRBV20-1 to TRBJ2-7, with D maybe TRBD1 (6 bases). Germline loops: CDR1 DFQATT, CDR2 SNEGSKA (reference sequence). The CDR3 loop spans 11 amino acids. V was shortened by 6 bases and J by 3 bases, with 9 bases between the two germline ends. The CDR3 region is CSAQTGYEQYF. CDR3 sequence (DNA): TGCAGTGCCCAGACAGGCTACGAGCAGTACTTC.

The chain uses TRBV19 and TRBJ2-3; a possible D gene is TRBD2 (6 bases). Deletions cut 9 bases from V and 0 bases from J, with 22 bases between. This CDR3 region has 17 residues. Germline V lookup: CDR1 LNHDA, CDR2 SQIVND (reference sequence). The CDR3 region has the DNA TGTGCCAGCTGCGGGGCGTGCTCCGGCACTAGCACAGATACGCAGTATTTT. It encodes CASCGACSGTSTDTQYF. Full variable domain (rest looked up from reference TRBV19 and TRBJ2-3): DGGITQSPKYLFRKEGQNVTLSCEQNLNHDAMYWYRQDPGQGLRLIYYSQIVNDFQKGDIAEGYSVSREKKESFPLTVTSAQKNPTAFYLCASCGACSGTSTDTQYFGPGTRLTVL.

The J gene is TRBJ1-2, the V gene TRBV28; possible D gene TRBD1, 5 bases. CDR3 size: 13 residues. The V gene lost 2 bases and the J gene lost 8 bases, with 12 bases spanning the gap. Germline CDR1 reads MDHEN; CDR2 reads SYDVKM. The CDR3 region is CASSLTGGVGYTF. The CDR3 DNA is TGTGCCAGCAGTTTAACAGGTGGGGTAGGCTACACCTTC.

The count of this clone is one. The genes are TRBV6-6 and TRBJ2-1; 9 positions match TRBD1. The CDR3 extends over 14 amino acids. Per germline, CDR1 MNHNY and CDR2 SVGAGI (reference sequence). Trimming cost V 1 base and J 9 bases; bases outside gene matches: 4. Here the CDR3 reads CASSYWDRESEQFF. The CDR3 region has the DNA TGTGCCAGCAGTTACTGGGACAGGGAGTCTGAGCAGTTCTTC.